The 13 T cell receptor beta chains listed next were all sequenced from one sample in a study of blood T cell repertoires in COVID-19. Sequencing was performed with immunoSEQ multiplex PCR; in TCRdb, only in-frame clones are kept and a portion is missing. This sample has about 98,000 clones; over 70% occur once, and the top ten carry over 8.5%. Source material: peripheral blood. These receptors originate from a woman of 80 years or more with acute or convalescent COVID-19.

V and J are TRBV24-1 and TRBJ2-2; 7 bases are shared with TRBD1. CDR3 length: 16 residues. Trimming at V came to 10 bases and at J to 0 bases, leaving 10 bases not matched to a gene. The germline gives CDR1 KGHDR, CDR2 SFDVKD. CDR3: CATEAWGQSNTGELFF. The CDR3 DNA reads TGTGCCACAGAGGCCTGGGGACAGTCGAACACCGGGGAGCTGTTTTTT.

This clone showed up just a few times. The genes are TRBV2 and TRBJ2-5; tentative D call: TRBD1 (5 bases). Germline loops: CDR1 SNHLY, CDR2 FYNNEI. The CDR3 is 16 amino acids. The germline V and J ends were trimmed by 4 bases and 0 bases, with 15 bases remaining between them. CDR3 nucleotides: TGTGCCAGCAGTGCAGATCCTACAGGACACCAAGAGACCCAGTACTTC. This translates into CASSADPTGHQETQYF.

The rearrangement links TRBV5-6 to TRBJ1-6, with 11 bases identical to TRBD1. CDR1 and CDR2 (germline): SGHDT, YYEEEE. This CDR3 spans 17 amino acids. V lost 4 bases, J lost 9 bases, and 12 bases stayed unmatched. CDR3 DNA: TGTGCCAGCAGCATTCGGTCCGGGACAGGGGGAATTTCACCCCTCCACTTT. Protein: CASSIRSGTGGISPLHF.

The CDR3 spells CASQMDRLDNEKLFF. CDR3 bases: TGTGCCAGCCAAATGGATAGACTTGATAATGAAAAACTGTTTTTT. The rearrangement joins TRBV28 to TRBJ1-4; D gene unclear. The V gene lost 8 bases and the J gene lost 4 bases, with 17 bases spanning the gap. The CDR3 extends over 15 amino acids. Germline V gives CDR1 MDHEN, CDR2 SYDVKM.

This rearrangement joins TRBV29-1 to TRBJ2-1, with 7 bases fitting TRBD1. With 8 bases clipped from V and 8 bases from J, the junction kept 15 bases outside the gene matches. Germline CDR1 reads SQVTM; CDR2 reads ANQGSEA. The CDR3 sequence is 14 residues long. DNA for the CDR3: TGCAGCATTACCAGGACAGGACCAGGGGATGAGCAGTTCTTC. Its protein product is CSITRTGPGDEQFF.

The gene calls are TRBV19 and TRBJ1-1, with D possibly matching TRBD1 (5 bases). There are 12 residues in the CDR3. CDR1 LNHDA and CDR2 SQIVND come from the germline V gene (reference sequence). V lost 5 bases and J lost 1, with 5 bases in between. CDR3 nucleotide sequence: TGTGCCAGTAGTGACAGGAACACTGAAGCTTTCTTT. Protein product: CASSDRNTEAFF.

CDR3 in DNA: TGTGCCAGCAAGGGGGAAGGAGACAGTGCTAACTATGGCTACACCTTC. Residues: CASKGEGDSANYGYTF. The chain combines TRBV10-3 with TRBJ1-2, with D tentatively TRBD1 (6 bases). The CDR3 consists of 16 residues. The ends were cut back, 10 bases at V and 0 bases at J, with 21 bases in the middle. The germline CDR1 and CDR2 sequences are ENHRY and SYGVKD.

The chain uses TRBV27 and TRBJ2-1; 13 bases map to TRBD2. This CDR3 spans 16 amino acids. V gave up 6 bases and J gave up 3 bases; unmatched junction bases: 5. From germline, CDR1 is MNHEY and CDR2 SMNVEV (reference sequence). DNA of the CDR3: TGTGCCAGCAGAAGACTAGCGGGGGGTCTCTACAATGAGCAGTTCTTC. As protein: CASRRLAGGLYNEQFF.

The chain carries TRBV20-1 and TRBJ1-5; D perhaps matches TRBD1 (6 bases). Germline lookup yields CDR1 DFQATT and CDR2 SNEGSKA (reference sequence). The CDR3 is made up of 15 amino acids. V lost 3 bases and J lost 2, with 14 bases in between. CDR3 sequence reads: CSASSWAGGNQPQHF. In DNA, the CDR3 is TGCAGTGCTAGTAGTTGGGCAGGGGGCAATCAGCCCCAGCATTTT.

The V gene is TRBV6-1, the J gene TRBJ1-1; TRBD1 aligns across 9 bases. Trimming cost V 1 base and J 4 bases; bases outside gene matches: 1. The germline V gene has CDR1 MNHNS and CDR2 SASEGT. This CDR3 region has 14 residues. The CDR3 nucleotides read TGTGCCAGCAGTGAAGGGACAGGGGTCACTGAAGCTTTCTTT. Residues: CASSEGTGVTEAFF.

The DNA for the CDR3 is TGTGCCAGCAGCAGACAGTCGAACACTGAAGCTTTCTTT. Amino acids: CASSRQSNTEAFF. The chain combines TRBV7-2 with TRBJ1-1; the D gene is possibly TRBD1 (5 bases). The CDR3 totals 13 residues. In germline, CDR1 is SGHTA, CDR2 FQGNSA. Trimming pared 5 bases from V and 1 base from J, leaving 8 bases between. Full variable domain (rest looked up from reference TRBV7-2 and TRBJ1-1): GAGVSQSPSNKVTEKGKDVELRCDPISGHTALYWYRQSLGQGLEFLIYFQGNSAPDKSGLPSDRFSAERTGGSVSTLTIQRTQQEDSAVYLCASSRQSNTEAFFGQGTRLTVV.

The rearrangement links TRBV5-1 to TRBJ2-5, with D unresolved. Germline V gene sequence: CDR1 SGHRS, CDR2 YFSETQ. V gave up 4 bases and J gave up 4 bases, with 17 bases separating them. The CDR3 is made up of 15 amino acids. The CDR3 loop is CASSPGSERGETQYF. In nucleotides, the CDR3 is TGCGCCAGCAGCCCTGGGTCAGAGCGTGGAGAGACCCAGTACTTC.

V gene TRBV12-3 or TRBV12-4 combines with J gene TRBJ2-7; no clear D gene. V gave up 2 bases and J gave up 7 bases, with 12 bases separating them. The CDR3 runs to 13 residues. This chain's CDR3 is CASSLSAQTEQYF. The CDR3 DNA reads TGTGCCAGCAGTTTATCTGCACAGACAGAGCAGTACTTC.